These 9 T cell receptor beta chains were all obtained from the same sample, sequenced in a study of T cells in Graves' hyperthyroidism and ophthalmopathy. RNA transcripts gave rise to amplified TCR beta CDR3 regions. A first-round RT-PCR of the TCR CDR3 used the HTBI primer set. MiXCR, applied by TCRdb to the multiplex PCR reads, yields one record per CDR3 protein. The table lists around 300,000 distinct CDR3 sequences, roughly 13% of them singletons. Sample: blood. The receptors were sampled from a woman in her thirties or forties with Graves' hyperthyroidism.

The chain is built from TRBV5-4 and TRBJ2-1, with 11 bases that match TRBD2. This CDR3 has 16 amino acids. Germline-derived CDR1 and CDR2 are SGHNT and YYREEE (reference sequence). J gave up 3 bases and V 5 bases, and 7 bases lay outside the gene matches. Written as DNA, the CDR3 is TGTGCCAGCAGATCCACCGGGACTAGCGGCTACAATGAGCAGTTCTTC. Translating gives CASRSTGTSGYNEQFF.

This clonotype was observed many times. The chain combines TRBV2 with TRBJ2-7; 10 nucleotides line up with TRBD2. Germline V lookup: CDR1 SNHLY, CDR2 FYNNEI. V lost 6 bases and J lost 6; bases outside the gene matches: 8. The CDR3 contains 14 residues. CDR3 nucleotide sequence: TGTGCCAGCAGCATCCTAGCGGGAGATAGCGAGCAGTACTTC. Protein: CASSILAGDSEQYF.

V gene TRBV7-9 combines with J gene TRBJ1-6; TRBD1 aligns across 8 bases. The CDR3 runs to 18 residues. Germline V lookup: CDR1 SEHNR, CDR2 FQNEAQ (reference sequence). The junction had 10 bases not matched to a gene; V was cut back by 5 bases and J by 1 base. CDR3 region: CASSLSGTGLSYNSPLHF. CDR3 coding DNA: TGTGCCAGCAGCCTCTCCGGGACAGGTCTTTCCTATAATTCACCCCTCCACTTT.

This clonotype was found many times. The V call is TRBV2, the J call TRBJ1-1; D possibly corresponds to TRBD1 (6 bases). Germline values: CDR1 SNHLY, CDR2 FYNNEI. Trimming cost V 6 bases and J 6 bases, with 17 bases left between them. The CDR3 totals 14 residues. In nucleotides, the CDR3 is TGTGCCAGCAGAGAGGGGGAACAGTCACCTGAAGCTTTCTTT. Amino acid sequence: CASREGEQSPEAFF.

This clonotype was picked up many times. This chain uses TRBV6-1 with TRBJ2-7; 10 bases map to TRBD2. The CDR3 is 13 amino acids. Germline V gives CDR1 MNHNS, CDR2 SASEGT. V shed 6 bases, J shed 3 bases, and the junction held 2 bases outside the gene matches. The CDR3 sequence: CASRAGGGYEQYF. CDR3 nucleotides: TGTGCCAGCAGAGCGGGAGGGGGCTACGAGCAGTACTTC.

About this clonotype: A read error may be the cause here, since a much bigger clone is one base away. V usage is TRBV6-1 and J usage is TRBJ2-1, with 10 bases identical to TRBD2. The CDR3 runs to 19 residues. The germline gives CDR1 MNHNS, CDR2 SASEGT. CDR3 sequence (DNA): TGCGCCAGCAGTGAGTCTGGGGGGAATAGCGGGAGGATCTACAGTGAGCAGTTCTTC. Amino acids: CASSESGGNSGRIYSEQFF.

This clonotype turned up a few times. The rearrangement uses TRBV28 and TRBJ1-1; D unresolved. Germline CDR1 and CDR2: MDHEN and SYDVKM. This CDR3 comprises 11 residues. The ends were cut back, 7 bases at V and 6 bases at J, with 9 bases in the middle. The CDR3 reads CASTSSAEAFF. Here the CDR3 DNA reads TGTGCCAGCACCTCTAGTGCTGAAGCTTTCTTT.

This clonotype came up many times. V and J are TRBV2 and TRBJ2-2; D is unclear. The CDR3 contains 11 residues. V lost 9 bases, J lost 7 bases, and 9 bases lay in between. Looked up from germline, CDR1 is SNHLY and CDR2 is FYNNEI. The CDR3 sequence is CASRPDGELFF. As DNA, the CDR3 is TGTGCCAGTCGGCCGGACGGGGAGCTGTTTTTT.

This clonotype was found many times. The rearrangement uses TRBV18 and TRBJ1-1; D gene ambiguous. There are 13 residues in the CDR3. V lost 1 base to trimming and J lost 1 base, with 4 bases between them. Germline CDR1 and CDR2: KGHSH and LQKENI. CDR3 sequence (DNA): TGTGCCAGCTCACCACGGCAGAACACTGAAGCTTTCTTT. This gives the protein CASSPRQNTEAFF.